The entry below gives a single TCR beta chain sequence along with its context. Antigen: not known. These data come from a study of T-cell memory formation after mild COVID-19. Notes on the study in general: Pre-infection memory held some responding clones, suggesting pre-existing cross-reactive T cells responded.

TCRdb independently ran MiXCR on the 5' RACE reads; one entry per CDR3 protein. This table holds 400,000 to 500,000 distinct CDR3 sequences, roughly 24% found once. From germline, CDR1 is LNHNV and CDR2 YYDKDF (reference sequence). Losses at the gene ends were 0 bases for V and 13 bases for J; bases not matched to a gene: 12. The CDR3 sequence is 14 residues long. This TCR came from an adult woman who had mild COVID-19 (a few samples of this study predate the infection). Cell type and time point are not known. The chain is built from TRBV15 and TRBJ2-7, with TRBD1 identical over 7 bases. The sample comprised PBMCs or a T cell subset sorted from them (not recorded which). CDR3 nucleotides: TGTGCCACCAGCAGAGACCCGGACAGGCCACAACCCTACTTC. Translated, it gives CATSRDPDRPQPYF.